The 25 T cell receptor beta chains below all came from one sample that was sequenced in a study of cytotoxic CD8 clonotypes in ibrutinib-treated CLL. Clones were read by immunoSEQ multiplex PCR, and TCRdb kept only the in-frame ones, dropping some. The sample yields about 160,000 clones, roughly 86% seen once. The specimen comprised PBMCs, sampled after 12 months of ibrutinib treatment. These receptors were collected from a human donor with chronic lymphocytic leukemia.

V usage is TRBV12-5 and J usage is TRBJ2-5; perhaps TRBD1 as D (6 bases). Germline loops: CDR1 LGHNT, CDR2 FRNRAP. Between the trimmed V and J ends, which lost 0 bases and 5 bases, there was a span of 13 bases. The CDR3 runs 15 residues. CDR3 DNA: TGTGCTAGTGGTTTGGTACTCACAGGGATGGAGACCCAGTACTTC. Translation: CASGLVLTGMETQYF.

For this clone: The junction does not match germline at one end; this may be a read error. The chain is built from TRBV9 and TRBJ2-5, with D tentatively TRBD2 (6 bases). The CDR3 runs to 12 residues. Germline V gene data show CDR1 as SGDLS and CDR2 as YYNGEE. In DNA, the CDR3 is TGTGCCAGTAGCGGAATCCAAGAGACCCAGTACTTC. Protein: CASSGIQETQYF.

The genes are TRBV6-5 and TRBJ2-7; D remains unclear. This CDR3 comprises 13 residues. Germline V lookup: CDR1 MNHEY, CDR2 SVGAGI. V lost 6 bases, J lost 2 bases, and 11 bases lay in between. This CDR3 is CASSRHSTYEQYF. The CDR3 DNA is TGTGCCAGCAGCCGACACTCGACCTACGAGCAGTACTTC.

CDR3 amino acids: CASSLTGAQETQYF. The CDR3 coding sequence is TGCGCCAGCAGCCTCACGGGGGCTCAAGAGACCCAGTACTTC. This chain joins TRBV5-1 and TRBJ2-5; D may correspond to TRBD1 or TRBD2 (6 bases each). From germline, CDR1 is SGHRS and CDR2 YFSETQ. CDR3 size: 14 residues. Trimming took off 4 bases at V and 2 bases at J, with 12 bases between the two ends.

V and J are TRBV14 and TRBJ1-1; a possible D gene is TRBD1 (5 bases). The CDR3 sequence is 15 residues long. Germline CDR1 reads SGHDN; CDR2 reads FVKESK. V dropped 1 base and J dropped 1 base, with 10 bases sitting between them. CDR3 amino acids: CASSQVATENTEAFF. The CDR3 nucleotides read TGTGCCAGCAGCCAAGTTGCGACAGAGAACACTGAAGCTTTCTTT.

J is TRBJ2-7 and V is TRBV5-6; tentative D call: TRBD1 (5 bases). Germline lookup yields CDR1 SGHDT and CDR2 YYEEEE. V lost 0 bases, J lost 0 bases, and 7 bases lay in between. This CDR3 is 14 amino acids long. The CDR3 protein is CASSLVGDSYEQYF. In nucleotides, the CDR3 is TGTGCCAGCAGCTTGGTAGGGGACTCCTACGAGCAGTACTTC.

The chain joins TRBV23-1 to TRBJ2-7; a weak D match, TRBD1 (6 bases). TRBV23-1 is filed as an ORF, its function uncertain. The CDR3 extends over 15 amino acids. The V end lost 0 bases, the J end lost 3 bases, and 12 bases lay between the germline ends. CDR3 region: CASSQSLNRDYEQYF. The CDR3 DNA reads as TGCGCCAGCAGTCAATCGTTAAACAGGGACTACGAGCAGTACTTC.

CDR3 nucleotides: TGCGCCAGCAGCTTTCAGGGGCCGAACGCGCAGTATTTT. It encodes CASSFQGPNAQYF. The chain employs TRBV5-1 and TRBJ2-3; TRBD1 might be the D (6 bases). V lost 2 bases and J lost 10, with 14 bases in between. CDR1 is SGHRS and CDR2 is YFSETQ in the germline V gene. The CDR3 length is 13 residues.

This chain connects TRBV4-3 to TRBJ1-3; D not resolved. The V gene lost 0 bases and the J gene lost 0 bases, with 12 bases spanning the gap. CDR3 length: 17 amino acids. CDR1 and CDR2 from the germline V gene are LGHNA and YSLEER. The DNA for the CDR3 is TGCGCCAGCAGCCAAGAAATCGCGAGGAACTCTGGAAACACCATATATTTT. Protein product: CASSQEIARNSGNTIYF.

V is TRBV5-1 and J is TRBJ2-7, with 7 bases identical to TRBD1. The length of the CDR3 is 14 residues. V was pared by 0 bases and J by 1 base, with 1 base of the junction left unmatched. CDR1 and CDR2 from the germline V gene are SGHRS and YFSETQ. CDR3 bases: TGCGCCAGCAGCTTGGGGGACAGATCCTACGAGCAGTACTTC. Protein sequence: CASSLGDRSYEQYF.

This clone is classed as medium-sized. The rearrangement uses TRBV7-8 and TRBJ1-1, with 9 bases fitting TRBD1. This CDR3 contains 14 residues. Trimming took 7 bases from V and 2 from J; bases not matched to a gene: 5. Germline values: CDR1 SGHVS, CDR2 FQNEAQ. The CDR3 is CASNPTGGNTEAFF. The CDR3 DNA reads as TGTGCCAGCAACCCGACAGGGGGTAACACTGAAGCTTTCTTT.

DNA of the CDR3: TGTGCCAGCAGTGCCTGGGACAGGGCCGGGGTAGAGCAGTACTTC. Translating it yields CASSAWDRAGVEQYF. The genes are TRBV27 and TRBJ2-7, with 9 bases that match TRBD1. From germline, CDR1 is MNHEY and CDR2 SMNVEV (reference sequence). J was trimmed by 7 bases and V by 5 bases; bases with no gene match: 12. The CDR3 totals 15 residues.

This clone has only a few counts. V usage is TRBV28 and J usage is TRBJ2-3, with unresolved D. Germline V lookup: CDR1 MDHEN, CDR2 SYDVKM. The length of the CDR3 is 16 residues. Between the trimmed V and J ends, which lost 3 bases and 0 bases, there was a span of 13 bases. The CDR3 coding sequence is TGTGCCAGCAGTTTTCAGCAGACCGTTAGCACAGATACGCAGTATTTT. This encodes CASSFQQTVSTDTQYF.

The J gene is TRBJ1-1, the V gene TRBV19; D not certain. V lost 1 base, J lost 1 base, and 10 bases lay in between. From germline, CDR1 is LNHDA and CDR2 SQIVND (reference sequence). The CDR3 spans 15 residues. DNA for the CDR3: TGTGCCAGTAGTATAGCAGAGGCACGGAACACTGAAGCTTTCTTT. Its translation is CASSIAEARNTEAFF.

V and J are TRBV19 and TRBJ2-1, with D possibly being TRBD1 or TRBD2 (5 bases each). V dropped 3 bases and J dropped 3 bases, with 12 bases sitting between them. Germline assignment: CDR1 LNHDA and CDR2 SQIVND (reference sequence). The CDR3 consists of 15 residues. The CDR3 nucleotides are TGTGCCAGTAGTATGGCTGGGGGAATCTACAATGAGCAGTTCTTC. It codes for CASSMAGGIYNEQFF.

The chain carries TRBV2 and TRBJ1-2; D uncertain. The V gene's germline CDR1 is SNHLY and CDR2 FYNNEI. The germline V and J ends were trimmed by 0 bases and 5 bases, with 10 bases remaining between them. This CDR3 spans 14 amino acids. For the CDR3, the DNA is TGTGCCAGCAGTGAAGCGCTTCGTGGGTATGGCTACACCTTC. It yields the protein CASSEALRGYGYTF.

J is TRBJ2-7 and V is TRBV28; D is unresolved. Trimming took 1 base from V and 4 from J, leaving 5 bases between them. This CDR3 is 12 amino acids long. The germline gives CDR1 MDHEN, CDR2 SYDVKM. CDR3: CASSLSEYEQYF. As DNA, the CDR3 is TGTGCCAGCAGTTTATCAGAGTACGAGCAGTACTTC.

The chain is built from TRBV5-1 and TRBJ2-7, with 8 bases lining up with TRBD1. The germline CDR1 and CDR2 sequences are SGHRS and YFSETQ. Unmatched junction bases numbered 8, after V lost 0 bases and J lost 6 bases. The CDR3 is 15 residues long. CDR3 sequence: CASSLAADRGSEQYF. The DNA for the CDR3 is TGCGCCAGCAGCTTGGCCGCAGACAGGGGTTCCGAGCAGTACTTC.

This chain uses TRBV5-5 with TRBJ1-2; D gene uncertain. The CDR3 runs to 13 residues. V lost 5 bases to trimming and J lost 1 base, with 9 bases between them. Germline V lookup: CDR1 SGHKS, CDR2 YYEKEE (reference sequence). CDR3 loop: CASREVDNYGYTF. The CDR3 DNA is TGTGCCAGCAGAGAAGTCGATAACTATGGCTACACCTTC.

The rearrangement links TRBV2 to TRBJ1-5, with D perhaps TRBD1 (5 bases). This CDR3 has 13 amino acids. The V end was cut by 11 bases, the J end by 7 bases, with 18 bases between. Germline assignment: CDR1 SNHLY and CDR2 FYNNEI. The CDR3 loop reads CAGSGGFQQPQHF. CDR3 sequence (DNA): TGTGCCGGGAGCGGGGGATTTCAACAGCCCCAGCATTTT.

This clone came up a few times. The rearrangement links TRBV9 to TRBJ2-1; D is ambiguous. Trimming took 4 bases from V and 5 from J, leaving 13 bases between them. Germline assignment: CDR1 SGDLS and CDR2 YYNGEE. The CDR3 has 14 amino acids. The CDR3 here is CASSSGHPDNEQFF. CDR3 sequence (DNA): TGTGCCAGCAGCTCTGGGCACCCGGACAATGAGCAGTTCTTC.

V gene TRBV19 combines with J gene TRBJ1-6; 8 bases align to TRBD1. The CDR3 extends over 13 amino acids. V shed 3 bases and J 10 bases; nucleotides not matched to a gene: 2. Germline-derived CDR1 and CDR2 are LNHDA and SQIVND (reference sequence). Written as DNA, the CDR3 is TGTGCCAGTAGTATGTCAGGGGGCTCACCCCTCCACTTT. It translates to CASSMSGGSPLHF.

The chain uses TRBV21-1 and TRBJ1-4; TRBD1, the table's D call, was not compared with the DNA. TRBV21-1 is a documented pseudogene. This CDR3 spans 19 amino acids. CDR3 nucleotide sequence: TGTGCCAGCAGCAAAGTGCGGACAGGGGGTCGACTGGGTAATGAAAAACTGTTTTTT. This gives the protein CASSKVRTGGRLGNEKLFF.

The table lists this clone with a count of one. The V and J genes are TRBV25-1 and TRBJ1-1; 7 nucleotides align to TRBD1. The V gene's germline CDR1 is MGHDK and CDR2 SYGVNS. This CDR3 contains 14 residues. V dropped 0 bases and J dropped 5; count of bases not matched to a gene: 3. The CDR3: CASSEYRGRTEAFF. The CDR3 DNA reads TGTGCCAGCAGTGAATATAGGGGGCGGACTGAAGCTTTCTTT.

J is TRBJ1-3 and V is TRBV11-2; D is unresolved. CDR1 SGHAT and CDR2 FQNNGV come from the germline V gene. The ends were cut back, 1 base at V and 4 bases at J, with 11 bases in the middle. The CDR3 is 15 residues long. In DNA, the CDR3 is TGTGCCAGCAGCTTAGGGCCGGTGAGGGGAAACACCATATATTTT. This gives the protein CASSLGPVRGNTIYF. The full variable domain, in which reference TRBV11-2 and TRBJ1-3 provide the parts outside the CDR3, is EAGVAQSPRYKIIEKRQSVAFWCNPISGHATLYWYQQILGQGPKLLIQFQNNGVVDDSQLPKDRFSAERLKGVDSTLKIQPAKLEDSAVYLCASSLGPVRGNTIYFGEGSWLTVV.